This TCR beta chain comes out of a study of blood T cell repertoires in COVID-19. Study background: Material from acute and convalescent COVID-19 was sourced from the United States, Italy and Spain. T cells, B-cell-depleted T cells, or PBMCs supplied cDNA or gDNA.

Authors' methods: Estimates of nucleated cell counts were drawn from the amplification of reference gene primers. Measured with immunoSEQ multiplex PCR; TCRdb has only the in-frame clones, and not every one. V and J calls and clone size are as listed in that table; D and trimming were resolved from the DNA. The sample lists more than 200,000 clones, around 83% occurring once. This CDR3 region has 16 residues. The germline V gene has CDR1 SNHLY and CDR2 FYNNEI. The V segment lost 6 bases and the J segment 5 bases; nucleotides outside the gene matches: 10. The rearrangement uses TRBV2 and TRBJ2-3; 11 nucleotides align to TRBD2. Sequencing was carried out using peripheral blood. This TCR was recovered from a woman aged 45-59 years with acute or convalescent COVID-19. CDR3 sequence reads: CASRFLVGLAGDTQYF. As DNA, the CDR3 is TGTGCCAGCAGATTCTTGGTAGGACTAGCGGGAGATACGCAGTATTTT.